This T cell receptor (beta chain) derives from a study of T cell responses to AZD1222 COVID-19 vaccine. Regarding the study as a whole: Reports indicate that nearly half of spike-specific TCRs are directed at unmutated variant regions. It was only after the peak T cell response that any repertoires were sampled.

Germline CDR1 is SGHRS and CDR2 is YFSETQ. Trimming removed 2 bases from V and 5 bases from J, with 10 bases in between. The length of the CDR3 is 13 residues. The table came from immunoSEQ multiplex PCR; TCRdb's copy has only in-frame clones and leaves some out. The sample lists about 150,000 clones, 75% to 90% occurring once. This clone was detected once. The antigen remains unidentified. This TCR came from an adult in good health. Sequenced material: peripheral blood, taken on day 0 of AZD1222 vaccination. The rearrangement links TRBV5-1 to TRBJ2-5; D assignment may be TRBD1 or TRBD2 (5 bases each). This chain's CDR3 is CASSFGAMETQYF. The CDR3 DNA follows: TGCGCCAGCAGCTTCGGGGCGATGGAGACCCAGTACTTC.